This is a list of T cell receptor beta chains from one sample in a study of T-cell reconstitution after alpha-beta-depleted transplantation in children. Each CDR3 protein gets one entry after TCRdb re-called the PCR reads with MiXCR. The data show about 980,000 distinct CDR3 sequences, about 30% seen once. The source material was PBMCs, mostly from graft donor cells, sampled 360 days after TCRalphabeta/CD19-depleted stem cell transplant. The origin of the receptors is a boy in the first two years of life who had a stem cell transplant for SCID, so the T cells may come from the graft donor. Each CDR3 is given with its conserved first and last residue. The order of the fields is D gene, J gene, clone size, V gene, CDR3 DNA, CDR3 protein. A D gene is named only where the DNA matches it firmly. Expanded clones get a size class; other rows say once, few or many, or leave the size out.

d_call: NA; j_call: TRBJ2-5; clone_size: few; v_call: TRBV5-1; cdr3_nt: TGCGCCAGCAGCTTGGCTGGTAATTGGGGTAGGGAGACCCAGTACTTC; cdr3_aa: CASSLAGNWGRETQYF
d_call: TRBD1; j_call: TRBJ2-1; clone_size: NA; v_call: TRBV6-1; cdr3_nt: TGTGCCAGCAGTACACACCGGGACAGGGGGCTAGGTGAGCAGTTCTTC; cdr3_aa: CASSTHRDRGLGEQFF
d_call: NA; j_call: TRBJ1-1; clone_size: NA; v_call: TRBV12-3/TRBV12-4; cdr3_nt: TGTGCCAGCAGTTCTCTAGGGACAATATATGAAGCTTTCTTT; cdr3_aa: CASSSLGTIYEAFF
d_call: NA; j_call: TRBJ1-3; clone_size: few; v_call: TRBV2; cdr3_nt: TGTGCCAGCAGTCGGGAAGATGGCAGGGCTGGAAACACCATATATTTT; cdr3_aa: CASSREDGRAGNTIYF
d_call: NA; j_call: TRBJ1-5; clone_size: few; v_call: TRBV24-1; cdr3_nt: TGTGCCCTCAAACAGTGGGGGTTCAATCAGCCCCAGCATTTT; cdr3_aa: CALKQWGFNQPQHF
d_call: TRBD2; j_call: TRBJ2-1; clone_size: NA; v_call: TRBV7-3; cdr3_nt: TGTGCCAGCAGCGCCCTGCTAGCGGGGGGGCCCGATGAGCAGTTCTTC; cdr3_aa: CASSALLAGGPDEQFF
d_call: TRBD2; j_call: TRBJ2-1; clone_size: few; v_call: TRBV20-1; cdr3_nt: TGCAGTGAAGTGGTAGCGGGGGGGCCCAGTGAGCAGTTCTTC; cdr3_aa: CSEVVAGGPSEQFF
d_call: NA; j_call: TRBJ1-1; clone_size: once; v_call: TRBV2; cdr3_nt: TGTGCCAGCAGTGAAGAGTCAGGGGAGGCCATGAACACTGAAGCTTTCTTT; cdr3_aa: CASSEESGEAMNTEAFF
d_call: NA; j_call: TRBJ2-1; clone_size: NA; v_call: TRBV4-3; cdr3_nt: TGCGCCAGCAGCCAAGAGTGGTCTCCCACCAATGAGCAGTTCTTC; cdr3_aa: CASSQEWSPTNEQFF
d_call: TRBD2; j_call: TRBJ2-3; clone_size: few; v_call: TRBV5-1; cdr3_nt: TGCGCCAGCAGCCGAGGGACTAGCGGGGAAGGCACAGATACGCAGTATTTT; cdr3_aa: CASSRGTSGEGTDTQYF
d_call: TRBD1; j_call: TRBJ1-5; clone_size: NA; v_call: TRBV7-9; cdr3_nt: TGTGCCAGCAGCGGACAGGGTTGGGGCAATCAGCCCCAGCATTTT; cdr3_aa: CASSGQGWGNQPQHF
d_call: NA; j_call: TRBJ1-1; clone_size: few; v_call: TRBV4-3; cdr3_nt: TGCGCCAGCAGCCAAGACTACGGGCGTGAAGCTTTCTTT; cdr3_aa: CASSQDYGREAFF
d_call: TRBD1; j_call: TRBJ1-2; clone_size: NA; v_call: TRBV12-3/TRBV12-4; cdr3_nt: TGTGCCAGCAGACGGGGACAGGGCTATGGCTACACCTTC; cdr3_aa: CASRRGQGYGYTF
d_call: NA; j_call: TRBJ1-4; clone_size: NA; v_call: TRBV4-3; cdr3_nt: TGCGCCAGCAGCCAAGAGGGGGCAACTAATGAAAAACTGTTTTTT; cdr3_aa: CASSQEGATNEKLFF
d_call: TRBD1; j_call: TRBJ1-6; clone_size: once; v_call: TRBV5-1; cdr3_nt: TGCGCCAGCAGCCGCCTCGACAGGGAAGGGTCACCCCTCCACTTT; cdr3_aa: CASSRLDREGSPLHF
d_call: NA; j_call: TRBJ1-3; clone_size: few; v_call: TRBV5-1; cdr3_nt: TGCGCCAGCAGAAAGGGACTCTCTGGAAACACCATATATTTT; cdr3_aa: CASRKGLSGNTIYF
d_call: TRBD1; j_call: TRBJ1-1; clone_size: NA; v_call: TRBV5-1; cdr3_nt: TGCGCCAGCAGCATCGCCGGACAGGGCCAGAACACTGAAGCTTTCTTT; cdr3_aa: CASSIAGQGQNTEAFF
d_call: TRBD2; j_call: TRBJ2-3; clone_size: NA; v_call: TRBV28; cdr3_nt: TGTGCCACCCAGCGGGGAAGGCAGGATACGCAGTATTTT; cdr3_aa: CATQRGRQDTQYF
d_call: TRBD1; j_call: TRBJ2-2; clone_size: NA; v_call: TRBV7-2; cdr3_nt: TGTGCCAGCAGCTTAGAGGGACAGTTCTGGTCCGGGGAGCTGTTTTTT; cdr3_aa: CASSLEGQFWSGELFF
d_call: TRBD2; j_call: TRBJ2-3; clone_size: NA; v_call: TRBV7-6; cdr3_nt: TGTGCCAGCAGCCTCCAAATGCGGGGGGGCCTCGGTACGCAGTATTTT; cdr3_aa: CASSLQMRGGLGTQYF
d_call: TRBD1; j_call: TRBJ1-1; clone_size: few; v_call: TRBV18; cdr3_nt: TGTGCCAGCTCACCCTTAACCCATGGGACAGCGAACACTGAAGCTTTCTTT; cdr3_aa: CASSPLTHGTANTEAFF
d_call: TRBD2; j_call: TRBJ2-1; clone_size: few; v_call: TRBV6-5; cdr3_nt: TGTGCCAGCAGTTACTGGGCGGGGGGTGGCCACAATGAGCAGTTCTTC; cdr3_aa: CASSYWAGGGHNEQFF
d_call: NA; j_call: TRBJ1-1; clone_size: NA; v_call: TRBV20-1; cdr3_nt: TGCAGTGCTTTTTTCCCAGCCGAGACTGAAGCTTTCTTT; cdr3_aa: CSAFFPAETEAFF
d_call: TRBD1; j_call: TRBJ1-5; clone_size: few; v_call: TRBV5-5; cdr3_nt: TGTGCCAGCAGCTCCCGTACAGGGGGTGAGCAGCCCCAGCATTTT; cdr3_aa: CASSSRTGGEQPQHF
d_call: TRBD1; j_call: TRBJ2-7; clone_size: NA; v_call: TRBV15; cdr3_nt: TGTGCCACCAGCAGAGGGGACAGACCCTACGAGCAGTACTTC; cdr3_aa: CATSRGDRPYEQYF
d_call: NA; j_call: TRBJ2-5; clone_size: few; v_call: TRBV5-5; cdr3_nt: TGTGCCAGCAGCTTGGAATTCAATCGCGGGGCCCAGTACTTC; cdr3_aa: CASSLEFNRGAQYF
d_call: TRBD1; j_call: TRBJ2-6; clone_size: once; v_call: TRBV14; cdr3_nt: TGTGCCAGCAGCCAAGAAGGACTATTGCGACCGGGACAGGGAGACTCTGGGGCCAACGTCCTGACTTTC; cdr3_aa: CASSQEGLLRPGQGDSGANVLTF
d_call: NA; j_call: TRBJ2-3; clone_size: NA; v_call: TRBV6-5; cdr3_nt: TGTGCCAGCAGTTACTCGTCTGAGACGGATACGCAGTATTTT; cdr3_aa: CASSYSSETDTQYF
d_call: NA; j_call: TRBJ2-5; clone_size: many; v_call: TRBV10-2; cdr3_nt: TGCGCCACCACACTCGTCGACCGGGGAGAGACCCAGTACTTC; cdr3_aa: CATTLVDRGETQYF
d_call: NA; j_call: TRBJ2-1; clone_size: NA; v_call: TRBV5-6; cdr3_nt: TGTGCCAGCACCTTCCTTCTAACGGGAGATATGGTCTTC; cdr3_aa: CASTFLLTGDMVF
d_call: TRBD2; j_call: TRBJ2-1; clone_size: few; v_call: TRBV12-3/TRBV12-4; cdr3_nt: TGTGCCAGCAGGCGGACTAGCGGGGGGGTATACAATGAGCAGTTCTTC; cdr3_aa: CASRRTSGGVYNEQFF
d_call: NA; j_call: TRBJ1-4; clone_size: NA; v_call: TRBV20-1; cdr3_nt: TGCAGTGCTAGAGGGCCCGGCGCACGGAATGAAAAACTGTTTTTT; cdr3_aa: CSARGPGARNEKLFF
d_call: NA; j_call: TRBJ1-1; clone_size: few; v_call: TRBV4-2; cdr3_nt: TGTGCCAGCAGCCAAGATACTACGGTTGAAGCTTTCTTT; cdr3_aa: CASSQDTTVEAFF
d_call: NA; j_call: TRBJ1-5; clone_size: NA; v_call: TRBV7-8; cdr3_nt: TGTGCCAGCAGCTCGTACAGGGTGGGACAGCCCCAGCATTTT; cdr3_aa: CASSSYRVGQPQHF
d_call: NA; j_call: TRBJ2-5; clone_size: NA; v_call: TRBV2; cdr3_nt: TGTGCCAGCAGTCCCTACGCCGAAGAGACCCAGTACTTC; cdr3_aa: CASSPYAEETQYF
d_call: NA; j_call: TRBJ2-5; clone_size: NA; v_call: TRBV5-1; cdr3_nt: TGCGCCAGTCATACCCACGGGCCAACGATAGAGACCCAGTACTTC; cdr3_aa: CASHTHGPTIETQYF
d_call: NA; j_call: TRBJ2-2; clone_size: NA; v_call: TRBV7-3; cdr3_nt: TGTGCCAGCAGCTTAGGGGGCCTGGCCTACGCCGGGGAGCTGTTTTTT; cdr3_aa: CASSLGGLAYAGELFF
d_call: NA; j_call: TRBJ2-7; clone_size: NA; v_call: TRBV6-4; cdr3_nt: TGTGCCAGCAGACCCCCGACCCCTTACGAGCAGTACTTC; cdr3_aa: CASRPPTPYEQYF
d_call: TRBD1; j_call: TRBJ1-1; clone_size: NA; v_call: TRBV10-3; cdr3_nt: TGTGCCATCAGAGACCGGGACAGAGAAGCTTTCTTT; cdr3_aa: CAIRDRDREAFF
d_call: NA; j_call: TRBJ1-2; clone_size: few; v_call: TRBV7-9; cdr3_nt: TGTGCCAGCAGCTTAGGCCCCGTTATCGGCTACACCTTC; cdr3_aa: CASSLGPVIGYTF
d_call: TRBD1; j_call: TRBJ1-2; clone_size: NA; v_call: TRBV20-1; cdr3_nt: TGCAGTGCAGATAGGACAGGGGGCGGCTACACCTTC; cdr3_aa: CSADRTGGGYTF
d_call: NA; j_call: TRBJ2-7; clone_size: NA; v_call: TRBV5-4; cdr3_nt: TGTGCCAGCAGCTTGGTGCGGGTACACCCCCTAGGCGAGCAGTACTTC; cdr3_aa: CASSLVRVHPLGEQYF
d_call: TRBD2; j_call: TRBJ2-5; clone_size: NA; v_call: TRBV29-1; cdr3_nt: TGCAGCGTTGATACGGGGGGGAGGGAGACCCAGTACTTC; cdr3_aa: CSVDTGGRETQYF
d_call: TRBD1; j_call: TRBJ2-5; clone_size: many; v_call: TRBV10-3; cdr3_nt: TGTGCCACCACAGGGGGCTCGCGAGAAGAGACCCAGTACTTC; cdr3_aa: CATTGGSREETQYF
d_call: NA; j_call: TRBJ2-7; clone_size: few; v_call: TRBV7-9; cdr3_nt: TGTGCCAGCAGCTCCCCGGGACAAGCGACCTCCTACGAGCAGTACTTC; cdr3_aa: CASSSPGQATSYEQYF
d_call: TRBD1; j_call: TRBJ2-1; clone_size: once; v_call: TRBV5-1; cdr3_nt: TGCGCCAGCAGCCAACAGGGGGCGCTCTACAATGAGCAGTTCTTC; cdr3_aa: CASSQQGALYNEQFF
d_call: NA; j_call: TRBJ2-1; clone_size: NA; v_call: TRBV4-1; cdr3_nt: TGCGCCAGCAGCCAAGATGCGGTCTACAATGAGCAGTTCTTC; cdr3_aa: CASSQDAVYNEQFF
d_call: TRBD2; j_call: TRBJ2-3; clone_size: NA; v_call: TRBV4-1; cdr3_nt: TGCGCCAGCAGCCCCGGACTAGCGGGGGCTAGATCCTACACAGATACGCAGTATTTT; cdr3_aa: CASSPGLAGARSYTDTQYF
d_call: TRBD1; j_call: TRBJ2-1; clone_size: many; v_call: TRBV9; cdr3_nt: TGTGCCAGCAGCGTAGTAGGACAGGGCATTGGGGATGAGCAGTTCTTC; cdr3_aa: CASSVVGQGIGDEQFF
d_call: NA; j_call: TRBJ2-3; clone_size: NA; v_call: TRBV11-2; cdr3_nt: TGTGCCAGCAGCCCAACTGCGGCAGACGCGCAGTATTTT; cdr3_aa: CASSPTAADAQYF
d_call: TRBD1; j_call: TRBJ2-1; clone_size: NA; v_call: TRBV5-1; cdr3_nt: TGCGCCAGCAGCCCCAACCCCGGGACAGGGGTCAATGAGCAGTTCTTC; cdr3_aa: CASSPNPGTGVNEQFF
d_call: TRBD2; j_call: TRBJ2-5; clone_size: few; v_call: TRBV5-6; cdr3_nt: TGTGCCAGCAGCACTAGCGGGGGTGCAGAGACCCAGTACTTC; cdr3_aa: CASSTSGGAETQYF